Presented here are 18 T cell receptor beta chains from one specimen sequenced in a study of T cell responses to AZD1222 COVID-19 vaccine. Libraries were prepared by immunoSEQ multiplex PCR; TCRdb keeps only in-frame clonotypes and omits some of them. This table holds approximately 100,000 clones, about 89% found once. The sequencing here drew on peripheral blood, taken 28 days after the second AZD1222 dose. The receptors here all came from an adult who received the AZD1222 COVID-19 vaccine.

The chain recombines TRBV7-9 with TRBJ2-1; D possibly uses TRBD1 or TRBD2 (5 bases each). Germline V gives CDR1 SEHNR, CDR2 FQNEAQ (reference sequence). CDR3 length: 17 amino acids. The V end lost 5 bases, the J end lost 0 bases, and 17 bases lay between the germline ends. CDR3 sequence (DNA): TGTGCCAGCAGCGGAATGGGACCGCAGAGCTCCTACAATGAGCAGTTCTTC. Protein product: CASSGMGPQSSYNEQFF.

The chain employs TRBV19 and TRBJ2-5; TRBD2 agrees at 10 bases. V lost 7 bases to trimming and J lost 5 bases; unmatched junction nucleotides: 10. CDR1 LNHDA and CDR2 SQIVND come from the germline V gene (reference sequence). The CDR3 is 15 amino acids. The CDR3 protein is CASTNATSGPETQYF. The CDR3 DNA reads TGTGCCAGTACCAACGCGACTAGCGGGCCGGAGACCCAGTACTTC.

V gene TRBV11-2 combines with J gene TRBJ1-1; 8 nucleotides align to TRBD1. The CDR3 contains 14 residues. Trimming cost V 3 bases and J 1 base; bases outside gene matches: 1. Per the germline V gene, CDR1 is SGHAT and CDR2 is FQNNGV. CDR3 DNA: TGTGCCAGCAGCTTTGACAGGGGGAACACTGAAGCTTTCTTT. It is translated as CASSFDRGNTEAFF.

The V gene is TRBV6-2 or TRBV6-3, the J gene TRBJ2-1; 8 positions agree with TRBD2. The CDR3 length is 15 residues. The V gene's germline CDR1 is MNHEY and CDR2 SVGEGT. The junction had 11 bases not matched to a gene; V was cut back by 5 bases and J by 8 bases. CDR3: CASSTRVAGIYEQFF. The CDR3 DNA sequence: TGTGCCAGCAGTACGAGGGTAGCGGGGATCTATGAGCAGTTCTTC.

The rearrangement joins TRBV7-2 to TRBJ1-1, with D hard to call. The length of the CDR3 is 13 residues. Trimming removed 2 bases from V and 0 bases from J, with 4 bases in between. Germline-derived CDR1 and CDR2 are SGHTA and FQGNSA. The CDR3 region is CASSLHMNTEAFF. The DNA for the CDR3 is TGTGCCAGCAGCTTACACATGAACACTGAAGCTTTCTTT.

The J gene is TRBJ2-7, the V gene TRBV28, with D perhaps TRBD2 (6 bases). Germline-derived CDR1 and CDR2 are MDHEN and SYDVKM. Trimming stripped 3 bases from V and 6 bases from J, with 12 bases between. There are 13 residues in the CDR3. The CDR3 sequence: CASSFPGTPEQYF. The CDR3 DNA follows: TGTGCCAGCAGTTTCCCCGGGACTCCCGAGCAGTACTTC.

This clone showed up just once. The V and J genes are TRBV7-8 and TRBJ2-7; 8 bases are shared with TRBD1. Germline assignment: CDR1 SGHVS and CDR2 FQNEAQ. J gave up 4 bases and V 4 bases, and 12 bases lay outside the gene matches. The CDR3 sequence is 16 residues long. CDR3 protein: CASSSLLGTGMYEQYF. In DNA form, the CDR3 reads TGTGCCAGCAGCTCCCTATTAGGGACAGGAATGTACGAGCAGTACTTC.

The rearrangement links TRBV30 to TRBJ1-4; 10 bases are shared with TRBD1. The CDR3 has 14 residues. The germline gives CDR1 GTSNPN, CDR2 SVGIG (reference sequence). V gave up 2 bases and J gave up 8 bases; unmatched junction bases: 5. The CDR3 coding sequence is TGTGCCTGGAGTCAGACAGGGGGCGCGGAAAAACTGTTTTTT. It codes for CAWSQTGGAEKLFF.

The chain links TRBV14 to TRBJ2-7, with unresolved D. Germline CDR1 and CDR2: SGHDN and FVKESK. The CDR3 totals 11 residues. V was cut by 2 bases and J by 3 bases, with 2 bases left in between. The DNA for the CDR3 is TGTGCCAGCAGCCAAAACTACGAGCAGTACTTC. Translation: CASSQNYEQYF.

The genes are TRBV29-1 and TRBJ1-1; D is uncertain. The V and J ends lost 6 bases and 4 bases respectively, with 15 bases between them. Germline V CDR1 and CDR2: SQVTM, ANQGSEA. The CDR3 runs to 13 residues. CDR3 in DNA: TGCAGCGTCGAGCCCCGGGGTGGCACTGAAGCTTTCTTT. This codes for CSVEPRGGTEAFF.

This clone was seen just once. CDR3 DNA sequence: TGTGCCAGCGCCGGAGGAGGGACAAGTAATTCACCCCTCCACTTT. Translating it yields CASAGGGTSNSPLHF. The chain has TRBV28 and TRBJ1-6; tentative D call: TRBD1 (6 bases). The CDR3 runs 15 residues. Germline V gives CDR1 MDHEN, CDR2 SYDVKM. The germline V and J ends were trimmed by 8 bases and 6 bases, with 17 bases remaining between them.

The chain links TRBV10-3 to TRBJ2-7; D is perhaps TRBD2 (6 bases). The ends were cut back, 10 bases at V and 2 bases at J, with 21 bases in the middle. The CDR3 covers 15 residues. The V gene's germline CDR1 is ENHRY and CDR2 SYGVKD. The CDR3 coding sequence is TGTGCCACCACTACTGAATGGAGGGCAGCCTACGAGCAGTACTTC. This sequence encodes CATTTEWRAAYEQYF.

The chain links TRBV7-2 to TRBJ2-7, with 8 nucleotides matching TRBD2. With V trimmed by 1 base and J by 3 bases, 5 bases remained unmatched. The CDR3 totals 15 residues. Germline-derived CDR1 and CDR2 are SGHTA and FQGNSA. CDR3 nucleotides: TGTGCCAGCAGCTTAGATCTCGGGAGGGACTACGAGCAGTACTTC. It yields the protein CASSLDLGRDYEQYF.

This rearrangement joins TRBV9 to TRBJ1-6; perhaps TRBD1 as D (6 bases). This CDR3 spans 14 amino acids. Per germline, CDR1 SGDLS and CDR2 YYNGEE. Trimming shortened V by 2 bases and J by 6 bases, and 9 bases separated the two germline ends. DNA for the CDR3: TGTGCCAGCAGCGTCCAGGGGTCTAATTCACCCCTCCACTTT. It translates to CASSVQGSNSPLHF.

This rearrangement joins TRBV19 to TRBJ2-2; the D is unclear. The germline gives CDR1 LNHDA, CDR2 SQIVND (reference sequence). V was shortened by 7 bases and J by 8 bases, with 14 bases between the two germline ends. This CDR3 region has 13 residues. The CDR3 loop reads CASNHLWGGELFF. As DNA, the CDR3 is TGTGCCAGTAATCATTTGTGGGGAGGGGAGCTGTTTTTT.

The chain has TRBV13 and TRBJ1-1, with 7 bases lining up with TRBD1. The V gene end was trimmed by 4 bases and the J gene end by 0 bases; junction bases not matched to a gene: 5. CDR3 length: 15 amino acids. Germline V gives CDR1 PRHDT, CDR2 FYEKMQ (reference sequence). CDR3 nucleotide sequence: TGTGCCAGCAGCTCCTACAGGGGTTTGAACACTGAAGCTTTCTTT. Translated: CASSSYRGLNTEAFF.

The chain is built from TRBV6-2 or TRBV6-3 and TRBJ2-1; 9 bases fit TRBD1. V lost 5 bases, J lost 2 bases, and 4 bases stayed unmatched. Germline CDR1 reads MNHEY; CDR2 reads SVGEGT. The CDR3 covers 15 residues. This chain's CDR3 is CASSLRTGAYNEQFF. As DNA, the CDR3 is TGTGCCAGCAGTCTTAGGACAGGGGCCTACAATGAGCAGTTCTTC.

V usage is TRBV9 and J usage is TRBJ1-2, with D perhaps TRBD1 (6 bases). Trimming left V 2 bases short and J 4 bases short, with 18 bases between. Germline values: CDR1 SGDLS, CDR2 YYNGEE. The CDR3 is 16 residues long. The CDR3 region has the DNA TGTGCCAGCAGCGTGCTGGACAGCACCAGCCTCTATGGCTACACCTTC. It encodes CASSVLDSTSLYGYTF.